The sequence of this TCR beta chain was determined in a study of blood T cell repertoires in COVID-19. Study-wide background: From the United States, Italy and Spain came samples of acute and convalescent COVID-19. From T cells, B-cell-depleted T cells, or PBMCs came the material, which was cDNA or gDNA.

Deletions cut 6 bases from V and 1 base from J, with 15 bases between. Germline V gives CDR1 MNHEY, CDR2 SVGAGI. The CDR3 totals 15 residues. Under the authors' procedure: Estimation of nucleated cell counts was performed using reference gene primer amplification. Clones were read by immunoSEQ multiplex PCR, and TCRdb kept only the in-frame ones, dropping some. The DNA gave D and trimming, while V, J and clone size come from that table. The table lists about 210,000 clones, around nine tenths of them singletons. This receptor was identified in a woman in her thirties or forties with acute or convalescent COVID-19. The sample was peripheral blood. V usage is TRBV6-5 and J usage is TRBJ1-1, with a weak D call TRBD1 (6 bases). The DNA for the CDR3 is TGTGCCAGCAGCGCGAGTGGGGGCGGGAACACTGAAGCTTTCTTT. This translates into CASSASGGGNTEAFF.